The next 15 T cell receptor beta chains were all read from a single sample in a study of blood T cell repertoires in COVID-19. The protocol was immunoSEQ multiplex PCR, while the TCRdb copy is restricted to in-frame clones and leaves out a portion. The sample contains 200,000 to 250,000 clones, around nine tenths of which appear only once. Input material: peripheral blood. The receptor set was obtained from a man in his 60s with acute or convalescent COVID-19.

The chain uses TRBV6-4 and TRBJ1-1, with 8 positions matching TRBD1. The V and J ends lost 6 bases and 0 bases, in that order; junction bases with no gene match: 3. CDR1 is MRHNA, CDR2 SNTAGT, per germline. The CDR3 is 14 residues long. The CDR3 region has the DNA TGTGCCAGCAGAAGGGACAGGATGAACACTGAAGCTTTCTTT. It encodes CASRRDRMNTEAFF.

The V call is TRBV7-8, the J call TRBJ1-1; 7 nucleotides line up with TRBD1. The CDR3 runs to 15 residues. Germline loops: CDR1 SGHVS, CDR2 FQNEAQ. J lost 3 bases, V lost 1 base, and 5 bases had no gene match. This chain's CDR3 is CASSLVGRGYTEAFF. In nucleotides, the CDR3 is TGTGCCAGCAGCTTAGTGGGCAGGGGGTACACTGAAGCTTTCTTT.

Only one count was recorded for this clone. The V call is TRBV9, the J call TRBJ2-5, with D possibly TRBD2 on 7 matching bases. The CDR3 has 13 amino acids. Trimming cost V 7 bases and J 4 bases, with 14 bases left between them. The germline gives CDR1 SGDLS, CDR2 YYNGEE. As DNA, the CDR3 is TGTGCCAGCGGAGGGGGGGATGGAGAGACCCAGTACTTC. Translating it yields CASGGGDGETQYF.

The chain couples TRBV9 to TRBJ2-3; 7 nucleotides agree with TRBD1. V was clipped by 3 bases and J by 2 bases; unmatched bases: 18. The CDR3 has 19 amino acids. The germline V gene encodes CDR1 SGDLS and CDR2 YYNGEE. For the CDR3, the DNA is TGTGCCAGCAGCGACCCCCGGGACAGCCAAACTTCATCCACAGATACGCAGTATTTT. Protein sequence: CASSDPRDSQTSSTDTQYF.

CDR3 sequence reads: CSASKGGRELFF. The DNA for the CDR3 is TGCAGTGCTAGTAAAGGGGGCCGGGAGCTGTTTTTT. The chain uses TRBV20-1 and TRBJ2-2, with 7 bases aligning to TRBD1. The germline gives CDR1 DFQATT, CDR2 SNEGSKA (reference sequence). The CDR3 is made up of 12 amino acids. Unmatched junction bases numbered 4, after V lost 3 bases and J lost 9 bases.

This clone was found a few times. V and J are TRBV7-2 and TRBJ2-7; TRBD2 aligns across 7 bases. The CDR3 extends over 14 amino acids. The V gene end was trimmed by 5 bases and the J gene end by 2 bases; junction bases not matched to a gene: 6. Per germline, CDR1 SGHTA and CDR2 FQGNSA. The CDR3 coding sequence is TGTGCCAGCAGCCGGGACTACCCTCCCTACGAGCAGTACTTC. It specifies CASSRDYPPYEQYF. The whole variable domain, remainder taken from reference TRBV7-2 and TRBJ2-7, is GAGVSQSPSNKVTEKGKDVELRCDPISGHTALYWYRQSLGQGLEFLIYFQGNSAPDKSGLPSDRFSAERTGGSVSTLTIQRTQQEDSAVYLCASSRDYPPYEQYFGPGTRLTVT.

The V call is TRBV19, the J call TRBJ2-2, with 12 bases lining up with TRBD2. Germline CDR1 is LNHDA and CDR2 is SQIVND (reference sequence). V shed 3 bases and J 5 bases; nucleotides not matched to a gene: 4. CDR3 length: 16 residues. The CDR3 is CASSMGLAGGTGELFF. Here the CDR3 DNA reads TGTGCCAGTAGTATGGGACTAGCGGGCGGGACCGGGGAGCTGTTTTTT. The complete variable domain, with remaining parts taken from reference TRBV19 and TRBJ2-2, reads DGGITQSPKYLFRKEGQNVTLSCEQNLNHDAMYWYRQDPGQGLRLIYYSQIVNDFQKGDIAEGYSVSREKKESFPLTVTSAQKNPTAFYLCASSMGLAGGTGELFFGEGSRLTVL.

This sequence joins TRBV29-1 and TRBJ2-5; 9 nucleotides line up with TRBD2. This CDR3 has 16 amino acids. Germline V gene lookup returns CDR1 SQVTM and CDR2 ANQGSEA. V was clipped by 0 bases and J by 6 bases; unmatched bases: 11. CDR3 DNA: TGCAGCGTTGAAGATCGGAGCGGGGGGCCTCAGAAGACCCAGTACTTC. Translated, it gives CSVEDRSGGPQKTQYF.

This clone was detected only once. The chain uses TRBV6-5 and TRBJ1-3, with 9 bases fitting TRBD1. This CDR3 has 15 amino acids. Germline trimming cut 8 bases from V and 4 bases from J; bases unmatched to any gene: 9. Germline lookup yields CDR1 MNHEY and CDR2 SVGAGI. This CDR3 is CASHRDRDRGNTIYF. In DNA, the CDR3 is TGTGCCAGCCACCGGGACAGGGACCGAGGAAACACCATATATTTT.

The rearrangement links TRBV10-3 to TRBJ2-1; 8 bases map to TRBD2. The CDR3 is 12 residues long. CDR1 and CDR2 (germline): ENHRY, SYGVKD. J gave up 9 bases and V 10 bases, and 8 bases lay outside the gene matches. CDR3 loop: CATGGGGGEQFF. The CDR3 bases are TGTGCCACCGGGGGGGGTGGCGGTGAGCAGTTCTTC.

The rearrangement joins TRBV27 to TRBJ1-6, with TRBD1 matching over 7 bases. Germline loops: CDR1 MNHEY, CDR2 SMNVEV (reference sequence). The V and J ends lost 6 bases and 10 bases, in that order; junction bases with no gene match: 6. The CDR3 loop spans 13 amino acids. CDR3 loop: CASSLRGHSPLHF. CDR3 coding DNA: TGTGCCAGCAGCTTAAGGGGGCACTCACCCCTCCACTTT.

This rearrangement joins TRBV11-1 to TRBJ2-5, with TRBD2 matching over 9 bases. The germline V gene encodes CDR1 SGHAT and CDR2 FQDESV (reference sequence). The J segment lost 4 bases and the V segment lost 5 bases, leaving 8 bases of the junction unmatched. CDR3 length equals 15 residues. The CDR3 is CASSKTSGGRETQYF. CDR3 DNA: TGTGCCAGCAGCAAGACCAGCGGGGGGCGAGAGACCCAGTACTTC.

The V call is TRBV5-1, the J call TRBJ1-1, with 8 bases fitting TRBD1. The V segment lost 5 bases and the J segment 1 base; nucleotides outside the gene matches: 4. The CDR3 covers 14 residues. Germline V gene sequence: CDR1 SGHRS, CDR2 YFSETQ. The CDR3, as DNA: TGCGCCAGCAGTTCCGGACAGGGGAACACTGAAGCTTTCTTT. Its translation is CASSSGQGNTEAFF. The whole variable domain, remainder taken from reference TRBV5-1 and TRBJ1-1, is KAGVTQTPRYLIKTRGQQVTLSCSPISGHRSVSWYQQTPGQGLQFLFEYFSETQRNKGNFPGRFSGRQFSNSRSEMNVSTLELGDSALYLCASSSGQGNTEAFFGQGTRLTVV.

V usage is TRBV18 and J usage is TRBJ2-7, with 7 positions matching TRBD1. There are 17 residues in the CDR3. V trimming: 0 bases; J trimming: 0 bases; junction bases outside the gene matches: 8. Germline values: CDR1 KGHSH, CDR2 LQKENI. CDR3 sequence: CASSPPSGQESSYEQYF. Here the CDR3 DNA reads TGTGCCAGCTCACCACCTTCCGGACAGGAGAGCTCCTACGAGCAGTACTTC.

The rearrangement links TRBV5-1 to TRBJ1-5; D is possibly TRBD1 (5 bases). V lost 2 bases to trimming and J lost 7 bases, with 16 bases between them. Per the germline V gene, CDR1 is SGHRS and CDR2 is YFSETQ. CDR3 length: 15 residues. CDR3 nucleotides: TGCGCCAGCAGCTTTGGGACCGGGGGTGACCAGCCCCAGCATTTT. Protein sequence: CASSFGTGGDQPQHF.